This entry lists 25 T cell receptor beta chains sequenced from one sample in a study of T cells in Graves' hyperthyroidism and ophthalmopathy. Regions amplified from RNA transcripts were the TCR beta CDR3 regions. Researchers ran a first-round RT-PCR on the TCR CDR3 using the HTBI primer set. Via MiXCR, TCRdb re-called the multiplex PCR reads, giving one row per CDR3 protein. Of about 720,000 distinct CDR3 sequences detected, around 15% appear once; the ten largest clones hold around 7.7%. Source material: blood. The receptors were gathered from a man younger than 30 with Graves' hyperthyroidism.

The rearrangement uses TRBV20-1 and TRBJ2-2; perhaps TRBD1 as D (6 bases). The CDR3 is made up of 14 amino acids. Germline V lookup: CDR1 DFQATT, CDR2 SNEGSKA (reference sequence). Trimming removed 7 bases at V and 0 bases at J, with 12 bases between. CDR3 bases: TGCAGTGTACAGGGTCCTTCGAACACCGGGGAGCTGTTTTTT. Translated, it gives CSVQGPSNTGELFF.

This clonotype was detected ten times or more. This sequence joins TRBV7-3 and TRBJ2-7; TRBD1 might be the D (7 bases). The CDR3 totals 17 residues. Trimming shortened V by 1 base and J by 2 bases, and 18 bases separated the two germline ends. The germline V gene has CDR1 SGHTA and CDR2 FQGTGA. CDR3 amino acids: CASSLRGGDSATYEQYF. The CDR3 DNA follows: TGTGCCAGCAGCTTAAGAGGAGGGGACAGCGCCACCTACGAGCAGTACTTC.

This clonotype was found many times. The rearrangement links TRBV6-6 to TRBJ2-7, with D perhaps matching TRBD1 or TRBD2 (5 bases each). CDR3 length: 15 amino acids. V was pared by 0 bases and J by 0 bases, with 9 bases between. Germline lookup yields CDR1 MNHNY and CDR2 SVGAGI (reference sequence). The CDR3 bases are TGTGCCAGCAGTTACTCGAGGGGAAGCTCCTACGAGCAGTACTTC. This translates into CASSYSRGSSYEQYF.

This clonotype occurred a few times. The chain has TRBV6-2 or TRBV6-3 and TRBJ1-2; D not resolved. V lost 7 bases, J lost 4 bases, and 19 bases lay in between. The germline CDR1 and CDR2 sequences are MNHEY and SVGEGT. This CDR3 contains 15 residues. CDR3 in DNA: TGTGCCAGCACCACACGGCCGGGTTGGGGCTATGGCTACACCTTC. Protein: CASTTRPGWGYGYTF.

This clonotype was counted only a few times. The V call is TRBV6-1, the J call TRBJ2-7; 8 bases are shared with TRBD1. From germline, CDR1 is MNHNS and CDR2 SASEGT. J gave up 5 bases and V 7 bases, and 13 bases lay outside the gene matches. CDR3 length equals 15 residues. CDR3 in DNA: TGTGCCAGCACCCCTCAATACAGGGGGTTCCACGAGCAGTACTTC. Protein sequence: CASTPQYRGFHEQYF.

This clonotype has ten or more counts. The V call is TRBV7-3, the J call TRBJ2-3, with TRBD2 matching 10 bases. J lost 1 base, V lost 4 bases, and 2 bases had no gene match. The germline gives CDR1 SGHTA, CDR2 FQGTGA. The CDR3 extends over 15 amino acids. In DNA, the CDR3 is TGTGCCAGCAGCTCCGGGACTAGCGGCACAGATACGCAGTATTTT. This gives the protein CASSSGTSGTDTQYF.

This clonotype was recorded a few times. This rearrangement joins TRBV29-1 to TRBJ2-2, with D possibly TRBD2 on 6 matching bases. Trimming cost V 6 bases and J 5 bases, with 10 bases left between them. Germline lookup yields CDR1 SQVTM and CDR2 ANQGSEA. This CDR3 has 12 amino acids. The chain's CDR3 is CSVRRGTGELFF. CDR3 bases: TGCAGCGTCCGCCGGGGGACCGGGGAGCTGTTTTTT.

The chain couples TRBV10-3 to TRBJ2-1; 7 bases are a match to TRBD2. V was pared by 2 bases and J by 8 bases, with 0 bases of the junction left unmatched. The CDR3 is 12 amino acids. Per germline, CDR1 ENHRY and CDR2 SYGVKD. The CDR3: CAISEAGDEQFF. CDR3 DNA: TGTGCCATCAGTGAGGCGGGAGATGAGCAGTTCTTC.

The table lists this clonotype with many counts. The chain recombines TRBV6-1 with TRBJ1-5, with a possible D match to TRBD1 (5 bases). V was clipped by 6 bases and J by 7 bases, with 13 bases between them. CDR3 length: 13 residues. Germline CDR1 reads MNHNS; CDR2 reads SASEGT. CDR3 residues: CASRDTLGQPQHF. The CDR3 region has the DNA TGTGCCAGCAGGGACACCTTAGGGCAGCCCCAGCATTTT.

This clonotype was observed many times. This chain joins TRBV2 and TRBJ2-7; a possible D gene is TRBD1 (5 bases). The CDR3 loop spans 13 amino acids. Trimming shortened V by 7 bases and J by 3 bases, and 13 bases separated the two germline ends. CDR1 and CDR2 (germline): SNHLY, FYNNEI. CDR3 DNA: TGTGCCAGCAAGGGGATGGGTGGCTACGAGCAGTACTTC. This encodes CASKGMGGYEQYF.

V is TRBV15 and J is TRBJ2-3; no reliable D call. CDR1 and CDR2 (germline): LNHNV, YYDKDF (reference sequence). V was trimmed by 0 bases and J by 0 bases, leaving 19 bases between them. The CDR3 extends over 19 amino acids. CDR3 loop: CATSRDRRRIAASTDTQYF. The DNA of the CDR3 is TGTGCCACCAGCAGAGATCGGCGGAGAATAGCAGCTAGCACAGATACGCAGTATTTT.

This clonotype occurred a few times. The J gene is TRBJ1-5, the V gene TRBV7-9, with D perhaps TRBD1 (5 bases). CDR3 length: 15 residues. The germline CDR1 and CDR2 sequences are SEHNR and FQNEAQ (reference sequence). V lost 3 bases and J 2 bases, leaving 11 bases between the germline ends. For the CDR3, the DNA is TGTGCCAGCAGCTTTGGGGGGAACGGCAATCAGCCCCAGCATTTT. This gives the protein CASSFGGNGNQPQHF. The variable domain in full, with the rest retrieved from reference TRBV7-9 and TRBJ1-5, is DTGVSQNPRHKITKRGQNVTFRCDPISEHNRLYWYRQTLGQGPEFLTYFQNEAQLEKSRLLSDRFSAERPKGSFSTLEIQRTEQGDSAMYLCASSFGGNGNQPQHFGDGTRLSIL.

This clonotype was counted many times. The rearrangement uses TRBV7-2 and TRBJ2-3; D tentatively fits TRBD1 or TRBD2 (5 bases each). The CDR3 totals 14 residues. Germline CDR1 and CDR2: SGHTA and FQGNSA. Trimming took off 5 bases at V and 4 bases at J, with 13 bases between the two ends. CDR3 in amino acids: CASSLKLGADTQYF. The CDR3 DNA reads as TGTGCCAGCAGCCTCAAGCTGGGGGCAGATACGCAGTATTTT.

The chain is built from TRBV10-1 and TRBJ1-1, with D tentatively TRBD1 (6 bases). The V end was cut by 2 bases, the J end by 1 base, with 11 bases between. In germline, CDR1 is WNHNN, CDR2 SYGVQD (reference sequence). The CDR3 contains 15 residues. The CDR3 region is CASSETQGGNTEAFF. In nucleotides, the CDR3 is TGCGCCAGCAGTGAGACACAGGGTGGGAACACTGAAGCTTTCTTT.

This chain joins TRBV30 and TRBJ1-2; D may be TRBD1 (5 bases). V was trimmed by 8 bases and J by 2 bases, leaving 12 bases between them. Germline V gene lookup returns CDR1 GTSNPN and CDR2 SVGIG (reference sequence). The CDR3 loop spans 12 amino acids. DNA for the CDR3: TGTGCCGGACCGGGACCCAACTATGGCTACACCTTC. Translation gives CAGPGPNYGYTF. Using reference TRBV30 and TRBJ1-2 for the parts outside the CDR3, the full variable domain is SQTIHQWPATLVQPVGSPLSLECTVEGTSNPNLYWYRQAAGRGLQLLFYSVGIGQISSEVPQNLSASRPQDRQFILSSKKLLLSDSGFYLCAGPGPNYGYTFGSGTRLTVV.

At least ten counts were recorded for this clonotype. The J gene is TRBJ2-7, the V gene TRBV30; D is tentatively TRBD1 or TRBD2 (5 bases each). V was shortened by 0 bases and J by 2 bases, with 11 bases between the two germline ends. This CDR3 is 14 amino acids long. Germline V gene data show CDR1 as GTSNPN and CDR2 as SVGIG (reference sequence). The CDR3 reads CAWSVGESAYEQYF. CDR3 nucleotides: TGTGCCTGGAGTGTAGGGGAGTCCGCCTACGAGCAGTACTTC. Complete variable domain (other parts from reference TRBV30 and TRBJ2-7): SQTIHQWPATLVQPVGSPLSLECTVEGTSNPNLYWYRQAAGRGLQLLFYSVGIGQISSEVPQNLSASRPQDRQFILSSKKLLLSDSGFYLCAWSVGESAYEQYFGPGTRLTVT.

This clonotype occurred many times. The chain joins TRBV28 to TRBJ1-2; the match to TRBD1 covers 7 bases. Germline lookup yields CDR1 MDHEN and CDR2 SYDVKM. This CDR3 spans 14 amino acids. The J segment lost 8 bases and the V segment lost 2 bases, leaving 8 bases of the junction unmatched. The CDR3 DNA sequence: TGTGCCAGCAGTTTAACCAACAGGGGCTGGGGCTACACCTTC. Encoded protein: CASSLTNRGWGYTF.

The chain carries TRBV29-1 and TRBJ2-1; 8 nucleotides align to TRBD2. Per germline, CDR1 SQVTM and CDR2 ANQGSEA. V lost 5 bases and J lost 9; bases outside the gene matches: 3. This CDR3 has 11 amino acids. In DNA, the CDR3 is TGCAGCGTTAGACTAGCGAGTGAGCAGTTCTTC. This translates into CSVRLASEQFF.

This clonotype was counted a single time. The rearrangement links TRBV28 to TRBJ2-2; 8 positions match TRBD2. CDR3 size: 16 residues. Trimming cost V 7 bases and J 5 bases; bases outside gene matches: 12. Germline-derived CDR1 and CDR2 are MDHEN and SYDVKM. The chain's CDR3 is CASTILAVGVTGELFF. The CDR3 bases are TGTGCCAGCACCATACTAGCGGTAGGTGTTACCGGGGAGCTGTTTTTT.

This clonotype was recorded a few times. The gene calls are TRBV5-6 and TRBJ1-1; D might be TRBD1 (5 bases). CDR1 is SGHDT, CDR2 YYEEEE, per germline. CDR3 length: 14 amino acids. The germline V and J ends were trimmed by 0 bases and 4 bases, with 10 bases remaining between them. The CDR3 region has the DNA TGTGCCAGCAGCTTGGGCCTCCAGGGCACTGAAGCTTTCTTT. It codes for CASSLGLQGTEAFF.

The rearrangement uses TRBV5-1 and TRBJ2-3, with TRBD2 as a possible D gene (6 bases). CDR1 and CDR2 (germline): SGHRS, YFSETQ. The CDR3 has 16 amino acids. V lost 0 bases and J 2 bases, leaving 13 bases between the germline ends. The CDR3 protein is CASSLVAGSPTDTQYF. CDR3 bases: TGCGCCAGCAGCTTGGTTGCGGGGAGCCCCACAGATACGCAGTATTTT.

This chain joins TRBV7-6 and TRBJ1-2; D is uncertain. V was shortened by 1 base and J by 8 bases, with 11 bases between the two germline ends. Germline V gene data show CDR1 as SGHVS and CDR2 as FNYEAQ. The CDR3 spans 13 residues. The CDR3 DNA reads as TGTGCCAGCAGCTTAGTTCCCACGGGGGGCTACACCTTC. Protein sequence: CASSLVPTGGYTF.

This clonotype was found a few times. The chain employs TRBV2 and TRBJ2-5; D is unresolved. Germline CDR1 SNHLY, CDR2 FYNNEI. V was cut by 8 bases and J by 5 bases, with 6 bases left in between. CDR3 length: 10 residues. The CDR3 sequence is CASSWETQYF. In DNA, the CDR3 is TGTGCCAGCTCGTGGGAGACCCAGTACTTC.

The rearrangement uses TRBV4-2 and TRBJ1-4; tentatively, D is TRBD1 (6 bases). This CDR3 contains 15 residues. Germline assignment: CDR1 LGHNA and CDR2 YNFKEQ. Between the trimmed V and J ends, which lost 4 bases and 7 bases, there was a span of 16 bases. CDR3 residues: CASSRSGERGEKLFF. CDR3 DNA sequence: TGTGCCAGCAGCCGGTCAGGGGAAAGGGGTGAAAAACTGTTTTTT.

This clonotype was found many times. The chain couples TRBV9 to TRBJ2-7; TRBD2 might be the D (5 bases). Germline V CDR1 and CDR2: SGDLS, YYNGEE. The germline V and J ends were trimmed by 0 bases and 2 bases, with 12 bases remaining between them. The CDR3 length is 15 residues. The CDR3 is CASSVGAEEPYEQYF. The CDR3 nucleotides are TGTGCCAGCAGCGTAGGAGCGGAAGAGCCCTACGAGCAGTACTTC.